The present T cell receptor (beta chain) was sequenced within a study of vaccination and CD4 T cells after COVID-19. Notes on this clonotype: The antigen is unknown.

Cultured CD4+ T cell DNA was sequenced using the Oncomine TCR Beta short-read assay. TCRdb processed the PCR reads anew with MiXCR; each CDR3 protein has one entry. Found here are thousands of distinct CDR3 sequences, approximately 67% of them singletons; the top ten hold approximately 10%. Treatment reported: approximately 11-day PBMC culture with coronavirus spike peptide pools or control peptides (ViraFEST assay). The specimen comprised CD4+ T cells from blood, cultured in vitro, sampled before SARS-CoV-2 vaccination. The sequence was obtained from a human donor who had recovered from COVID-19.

CDR3 coding DNA: TGTGCCAGTTCCGGGACACCGAACACCGGGGAGCTGTTTTTT. It is translated as CASSGTPNTGELFF. This sequence joins TRBV19 and TRBJ2-2, with D perhaps matching TRBD1 (6 bases). Per germline, CDR1 LNHDA and CDR2 SQIVND (reference sequence). The CDR3 has 14 amino acids. The V gene lost 8 bases and the J gene lost 0 bases, with 10 bases spanning the gap.